The next 30 T cell receptor beta chains were all read from a single sample in a study of T cells in tumors after PD-1 blockade. Clones were read by immunoSEQ multiplex PCR, and TCRdb kept only the in-frame ones, dropping some. The sample consists of roughly 48,000 clones, approximately 81% of them appearing once. The sequencing here drew on PBMCs, taken before anti-PD-1 treatment. These receptors all stem from a human donor with basal cell carcinoma.

The chain combines TRBV7-7 with TRBJ2-7; the D gene is possibly TRBD2 (7 bases). The CDR3 is 15 amino acids. Trimming took off 5 bases at V and 0 bases at J, with 14 bases between the two ends. From germline, CDR1 is SSHAT and CDR2 FNYEAQ (reference sequence). The CDR3 region has the DNA TGTGCCAGCAGCCCGGGGGGCGCCCGCTCCTACGAGCAGTACTTC. Encoded protein: CASSPGGARSYEQYF.

This clone appeared a few times. The chain is built from TRBV18 and TRBJ2-5, with D possibly called TRBD1 or TRBD2 (5 bases each). CDR3 length: 13 residues. Trimming removed 1 base from V and 4 bases from J, with 7 bases in between. Germline lookup yields CDR1 KGHSH and CDR2 LQKENI. The CDR3 bases are TGTGCCAGCTCACCACAGGGGAGAGAGACCCAGTACTTC. Translating it yields CASSPQGRETQYF.

The chain carries TRBV5-6 and TRBJ1-2, with a tentative D call TRBD1 (5 bases). V was clipped by 2 bases and J by 8 bases, with 22 bases between them. The CDR3 runs to 16 residues. Germline CDR1 SGHDT, CDR2 YYEEEE. CDR3 bases: TGTGCCAGCAGCTTTCCATCATTAGGGCGGGGCCGCGGCTACACCTTC. Protein sequence: CASSFPSLGRGRGYTF. The full variable domain, with the rest looked up from reference TRBV5-6 and TRBJ1-2, is DAGVTQSPTHLIKTRGQQVTLRCSPKSGHDTVSWYQQALGQGPQFIFQYYEEEERQRGNFPDRFSGHQFPNYSSELNVNALLLGDSALYLCASSFPSLGRGRGYTFGSGTRLTVV.

The chain has TRBV2 and TRBJ1-5; D may be TRBD1 (6 bases). This CDR3 is built from 15 residues. Per germline, CDR1 SNHLY and CDR2 FYNNEI. The V end was cut by 4 bases, the J end by 7 bases, with 17 bases between. The CDR3 nucleotides are TGTGCCAGCAGTGTAGCCCAGGGCGGGGGCCAGCCCCAGCATTTT. Amino acid sequence: CASSVAQGGGQPQHF.

The chain carries TRBV19 and TRBJ2-1; D perhaps matches TRBD2 (6 bases). The CDR3 runs to 15 residues. V lost 1 base and J lost 7, with 14 bases in between. Germline V gives CDR1 LNHDA, CDR2 SQIVND (reference sequence). CDR3 loop: CASSIVTGRGNEQFF. CDR3 in DNA: TGTGCCAGTAGTATAGTGACGGGGCGGGGTAATGAGCAGTTCTTC.

The chain employs TRBV5-4 and TRBJ2-1; D perhaps matches TRBD1 (7 bases). With 4 bases removed from V and 9 bases from J, the gap between germline ends came to 20 bases. Germline values: CDR1 SGHNT, CDR2 YYREEE (reference sequence). This CDR3 contains 15 residues. CDR3 sequence reads: CASSLPGQAAGEQFF. The CDR3 nucleotides are TGTGCCAGCAGCCTCCCTGGACAGGCAGCGGGTGAGCAGTTCTTC.

The chain recombines TRBV7-6 with TRBJ2-5; 8 nucleotides agree with TRBD1. CDR1 and CDR2 from the germline V gene are SGHVS and FNYEAQ. The CDR3 totals 15 residues. Trimming at V came to 1 base and at J to 5 bases, leaving 6 bases not matched to a gene. The CDR3 nucleotides are TGTGCCAGCAGCTTAGAGGACAGGGATTGGGAGACCCAGTACTTC. Translated, it gives CASSLEDRDWETQYF.

For the CDR3, the DNA is TGTGCCAGCAGCCCCCAATTGACAGCCATGAACACTGAAGCTTTCTTT. As protein: CASSPQLTAMNTEAFF. This chain links TRBV7-6 with TRBJ1-1; D is possibly TRBD1 (5 bases). Germline V lookup: CDR1 SGHVS, CDR2 FNYEAQ. The germline V and J ends were trimmed by 5 bases and 0 bases, with 16 bases remaining between them. CDR3 length: 16 amino acids.

By its share, this clone is medium-sized. The chain recombines TRBV6-4 with TRBJ2-1, with TRBD2 identical over 11 bases. Germline CDR1 and CDR2: MRHNA and SNTAGT. The CDR3 is made up of 15 amino acids. V dropped 4 bases and J dropped 5; count of bases not matched to a gene: 4. CDR3 sequence reads: CASSAIAGGHNEQFF. CDR3 DNA sequence: TGTGCCAGCAGTGCAATAGCGGGGGGGCACAATGAGCAGTTCTTC.

The CDR3 DNA reads as TGTGCCAGCAGTTACTCAGCTAGTGGTCGCTACCAAGAGACCCAGTACTTC. It is translated as CASSYSASGRYQETQYF. The chain links TRBV6-2 or TRBV6-3 to TRBJ2-5; D gene uncertain. The V end was cut by 0 bases, the J end by 0 bases, with 14 bases between. The CDR3 is 17 residues long. Per germline, CDR1 MNHEY and CDR2 SVGEGT.

This clone occurred a few times. This chain links TRBV6-4 with TRBJ2-1; D tentatively fits TRBD1 or TRBD2 (5 bases each). Per germline, CDR1 MRHNA and CDR2 SNTAGT. Deletions cut 0 bases from V and 2 bases from J, with 8 bases between. There are 15 residues in the CDR3. The CDR3 loop is CASSDSGDPYNEQFF. In DNA form, the CDR3 reads TGTGCCAGCAGTGACTCGGGGGATCCCTACAATGAGCAGTTCTTC.

The CDR3 reads CASSLIGQGNYGYTF. Written as DNA, the CDR3 is TGTGCCAGCAGCTTGATCGGGCAGGGGAACTATGGCTACACCTTC. The chain is built from TRBV7-9 and TRBJ1-2; D might be TRBD1 (6 bases). V was cut by 3 bases and J by 2 bases, with 13 bases left in between. The germline CDR1 and CDR2 sequences are SEHNR and FQNEAQ (reference sequence). The CDR3 contains 15 residues.

The V gene is TRBV5-5, the J gene TRBJ2-2; D ambiguous. The CDR3 has 13 amino acids. Germline CDR1 reads SGHKS; CDR2 reads YYEKEE (reference sequence). The V end lost 3 bases, the J end lost 4 bases, and 7 bases lay between the germline ends. As DNA, the CDR3 is TGTGCCAGCAGCTCTCACACCACCGGGGAGCTGTTTTTT. Translated: CASSSHTTGELFF. Filled out from reference TRBV5-5 and TRBJ2-2, the complete variable domain reads DAGVTQSPTHLIKTRGQQVTLRCSPISGHKSVSWYQQVLGQGPQFIFQYYEKEERGRGNFPDRFSARQFPNYSSELNVNALLLGDSALYLCASSSHTTGELFFGEGSRLTVL.

This chain links TRBV21-1 with TRBJ1-1; the D call in the table, TRBD1, was not verified against the DNA. TRBV21-1 is noted as a pseudogene. The CDR3 runs to 16 residues. This CDR3 is CASSKVGTGGSTEAFF. The CDR3 DNA follows: TGTGCCAGCAGCAAAGTGGGGACAGGGGGCAGCACTGAAGCTTTCTTT.

The V and J genes are TRBV5-6 and TRBJ2-7; 7 bases line up with TRBD1. This CDR3 spans 14 amino acids. From germline, CDR1 is SGHDT and CDR2 YYEEEE. V lost 2 bases and J lost 0; bases outside the gene matches: 2. The CDR3: CASSFGDSSYEQYF. The CDR3 DNA is TGTGCCAGCAGCTTCGGGGACAGCTCCTACGAGCAGTACTTC.

J is TRBJ2-1 and V is TRBV5-1; either TRBD1 or TRBD2 may supply D (5 bases each). The CDR3 is made up of 13 amino acids. Germline V CDR1 and CDR2: SGHRS, YFSETQ. With 4 bases removed from V and 3 bases from J, the gap between germline ends came to 8 bases. CDR3 sequence: CASSDSGYNEQFF. The CDR3 DNA is TGCGCCAGCAGCGACAGCGGCTACAATGAGCAGTTCTTC.

The V call is TRBV7-2, the J call TRBJ1-1; the match to TRBD1 covers 7 bases. V trimming: 2 bases; J trimming: 4 bases; junction bases outside the gene matches: 4. This CDR3 spans 14 amino acids. The germline gives CDR1 SGHTA, CDR2 FQGNSA. CDR3 DNA sequence: TGTGCCAGCAGCTTACTGACAGGGCTCACTGAAGCTTTCTTT. Protein product: CASSLLTGLTEAFF.

This chain links TRBV5-1 with TRBJ1-1; 7 bases match TRBD1. The germline gives CDR1 SGHRS, CDR2 YFSETQ. V dropped 3 bases and J dropped 2; count of bases not matched to a gene: 7. The CDR3 is 15 residues long. CDR3 DNA sequence: TGCGCCAGCAGCTGGGGGGACAGACCCAACACTGAAGCTTTCTTT. The encoded protein is CASSWGDRPNTEAFF.

This chain joins TRBV6-5 and TRBJ1-1, with 9 nucleotides matching TRBD1. CDR3 length equals 13 residues. In germline, CDR1 is MNHEY, CDR2 SVGAGI. V trimming: 9 bases; J trimming: 8 bases; junction bases outside the gene matches: 10. The CDR3 here is CASTTPTGGEAFF. DNA for the CDR3: TGTGCCAGTACGACACCAACAGGGGGCGAAGCTTTCTTT.

The chain is built from TRBV3-1 (or the pseudogene TRBV3-2) and TRBJ2-1; 9 bases map to TRBD2. The CDR3 sequence is 13 residues long. The V gene end was trimmed by 6 bases and the J gene end by 4 bases; junction bases not matched to a gene: 1. Germline V gene sequence: CDR1 LGHDT, CDR2 YNNKEL (reference sequence). CDR3 coding DNA: TGTGCCAGCAGGCGGGGGGGATACAATGAGCAGTTCTTC. Translated: CASRRGGYNEQFF.

The chain links TRBV10-3 to TRBJ1-2, with D maybe TRBD1 (5 bases). Germline-derived CDR1 and CDR2 are ENHRY and SYGVKD. Between the trimmed V and J ends, which lost 6 bases and 2 bases, there was a span of 13 bases. CDR3 length: 14 amino acids. The CDR3 coding sequence is TGTGCCATCAGGGGGGGGAAGGGGAACTATGGCTACACCTTC. Translating gives CAIRGGKGNYGYTF.

The chain recombines TRBV19 with TRBJ1-1; TRBD1 aligns across 8 bases. Germline assignment: CDR1 LNHDA and CDR2 SQIVND (reference sequence). This CDR3 contains 16 residues. The V segment lost 5 bases and the J segment 5 bases; nucleotides outside the gene matches: 13. CDR3 DNA: TGTGCCAGTAGTCCTCAGGGGGCGAGGGGTGGGACTGAAGCTTTCTTT. Protein: CASSPQGARGGTEAFF.

V gene TRBV7-2 combines with J gene TRBJ2-1; 7 nucleotides align to TRBD2. The V gene end was trimmed by 6 bases and the J gene end by 10 bases; junction bases not matched to a gene: 15. CDR1 is SGHTA, CDR2 FQGNSA, per germline. The CDR3 has 15 amino acids. CDR3 protein: CASRFRLAPQGEQFF. The CDR3 DNA is TGTGCCAGCAGGTTCAGACTAGCCCCCCAAGGCGAGCAGTTCTTC.

The rearrangement joins TRBV5-1 to TRBJ1-1, with D maybe TRBD1 (6 bases). The ends were cut back, 3 bases at V and 3 bases at J, with 12 bases in the middle. The CDR3 is 14 amino acids. The germline gives CDR1 SGHRS, CDR2 YFSETQ. The CDR3 DNA sequence: TGCGCCAGCAGCTCCTGGGAGGGGGACACTGAAGCTTTCTTT. This encodes CASSSWEGDTEAFF.

This chain links TRBV19 with TRBJ1-5; D not resolved. The CDR3 covers 15 residues. Trimming removed 1 base from V and 3 bases from J, with 10 bases in between. Germline loops: CDR1 LNHDA, CDR2 SQIVND (reference sequence). The CDR3 region is CASSIGGVHNQPQHF. Here the CDR3 DNA reads TGTGCCAGTAGTATAGGTGGAGTGCACAATCAGCCCCAGCATTTT.

This clone came up a few times. This chain connects TRBV4-1 to TRBJ1-1, with D perhaps TRBD1 (5 bases). The V gene's germline CDR1 is MGHRA and CDR2 YSYEKL. The CDR3 runs to 16 residues. The V end was cut by 6 bases, the J end by 1 base, with 18 bases between. The CDR3 is CASRTAPGTQNTEAFF. The CDR3 coding sequence is TGCGCCAGCAGAACTGCACCCGGGACCCAGAACACTGAAGCTTTCTTT.

A few counts support this clone. The rearrangement links TRBV2 to TRBJ2-6; the D gene could be TRBD1 or TRBD2 (6 bases each). CDR3 length equals 16 residues. V lost 3 bases to trimming and J lost 4 bases, with 13 bases between them. From germline, CDR1 is SNHLY and CDR2 FYNNEI. Here the CDR3 DNA reads TGTGCCAGCAGTGATGAGGGGGGATCCGGGGCCAACGTCCTGACTTTC. Its translation: CASSDEGGSGANVLTF.

This clone was recorded once. The gene calls are TRBV18 and TRBJ1-5; maybe TRBD1 (6 bases). With 5 bases removed from V and 4 bases from J, the gap between germline ends came to 12 bases. There are 14 residues in the CDR3. Germline lookup yields CDR1 KGHSH and CDR2 LQKENI. The CDR3 DNA reads as TGTGCCAGCTCAAGGACAGAGAGTAATCAGCCCCAGCATTTT. It codes for CASSRTESNQPQHF.

The rearrangement joins TRBV3-1 (or the pseudogene TRBV3-2) to TRBJ2-2; D not certain. Germline values: CDR1 LGHDT, CDR2 YNNKEL (reference sequence). There are 18 residues in the CDR3. Trimming removed 5 bases from V and 5 bases from J, with 24 bases in between. The CDR3 DNA reads as TGTGCCAGCAGCTTAAACGTTGAATATTACCTGGGGACCGGGGAGCTGTTTTTT. This codes for CASSLNVEYYLGTGELFF.

V is TRBV6-2 or TRBV6-3 and J is TRBJ1-5; a weak D match, TRBD1 (5 bases). V was shortened by 3 bases and J by 3 bases, with 15 bases between the two germline ends. Germline CDR1 is MNHEY and CDR2 is SVGEGT. The CDR3 consists of 16 residues. The CDR3 nucleotides read TGTGCCAGCAGTTATTCTACGGGACGGTTCAATCAGCCCCAGCATTTT. Translation: CASSYSTGRFNQPQHF.